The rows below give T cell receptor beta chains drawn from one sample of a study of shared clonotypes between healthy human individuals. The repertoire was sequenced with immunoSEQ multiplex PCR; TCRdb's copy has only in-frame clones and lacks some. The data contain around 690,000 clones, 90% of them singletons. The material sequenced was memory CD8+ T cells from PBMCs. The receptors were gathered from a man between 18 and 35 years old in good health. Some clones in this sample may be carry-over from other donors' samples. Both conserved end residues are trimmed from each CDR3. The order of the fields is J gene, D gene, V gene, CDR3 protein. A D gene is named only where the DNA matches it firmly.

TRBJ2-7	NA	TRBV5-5	ASTLGLPEQY
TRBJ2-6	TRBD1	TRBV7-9	ASSLYGQVPSGANVLT
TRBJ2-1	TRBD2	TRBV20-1	SARGGSPF
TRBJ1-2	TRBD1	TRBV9	ASSPGTGDANGYT
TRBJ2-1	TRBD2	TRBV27	ASSFQREFHEQF
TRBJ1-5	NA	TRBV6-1	ASSEGRTRQPQH
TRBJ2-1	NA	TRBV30	AWRGGIINEQF
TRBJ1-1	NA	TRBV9	ASSAPTSNTEAF
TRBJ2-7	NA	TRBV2	ASRARPNEQY
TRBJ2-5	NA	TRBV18	ASSPNSGFRQTQY
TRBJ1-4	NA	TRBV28	ASSFRVGITNEKLF
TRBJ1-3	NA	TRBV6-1	ASSAGADSGNTIY
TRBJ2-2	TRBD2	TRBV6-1	ASHVSGINTGELF
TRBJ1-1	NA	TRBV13	ASSFGTANTEAF
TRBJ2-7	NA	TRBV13	ASSPRSYEQY
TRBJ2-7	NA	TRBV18	ASSPEQGSFYEQY
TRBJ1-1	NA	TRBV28	ASGGGIPLNTEAF
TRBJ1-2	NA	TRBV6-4	APIRRTGLLRYGYT
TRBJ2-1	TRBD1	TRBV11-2	ASSLVGRQGYNEQF
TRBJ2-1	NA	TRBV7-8	ASSLWGNSDDEQF
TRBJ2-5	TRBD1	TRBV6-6	ASRDSQETQY
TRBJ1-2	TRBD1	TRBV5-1	ASSWTTGGDYGYT
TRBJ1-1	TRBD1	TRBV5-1	ASSLTGGPEAF
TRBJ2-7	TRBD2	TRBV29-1	SVVTGLRYEQY
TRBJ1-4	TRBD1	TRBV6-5	ASSANRGRVEKLF
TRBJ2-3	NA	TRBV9	ASSRRKGPRTDTQY
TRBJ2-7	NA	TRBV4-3	ASSQDLIGGEGPYEQY
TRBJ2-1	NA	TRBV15	ATSPAVYNEQF
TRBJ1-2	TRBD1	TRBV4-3	ASSPGTGEPLYDGYT
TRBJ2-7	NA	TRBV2	ASSVVEQY
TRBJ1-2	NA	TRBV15	ATSREARGPDGYT
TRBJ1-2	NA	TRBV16	ASSQSRTAPSGYT